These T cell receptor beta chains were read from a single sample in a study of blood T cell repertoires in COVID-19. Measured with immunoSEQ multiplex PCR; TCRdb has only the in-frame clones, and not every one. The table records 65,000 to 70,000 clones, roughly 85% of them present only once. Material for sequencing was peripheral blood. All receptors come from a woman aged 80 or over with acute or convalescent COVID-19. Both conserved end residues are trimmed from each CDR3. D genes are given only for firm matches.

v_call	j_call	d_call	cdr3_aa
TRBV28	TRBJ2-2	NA	ASSPGTLRTGELF
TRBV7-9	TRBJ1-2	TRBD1	ASSPQTGTYGYT
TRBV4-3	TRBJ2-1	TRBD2	ASSQGARREGDNEQF
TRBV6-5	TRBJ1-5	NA	ASRAGFNQPQH
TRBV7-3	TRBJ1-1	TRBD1	ASSPTGGTEAF
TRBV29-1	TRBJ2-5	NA	SVEDLAGAISETQY
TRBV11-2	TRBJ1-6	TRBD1	ASSPGTEAPLH
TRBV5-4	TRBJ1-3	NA	ASSSVGGGNTIY
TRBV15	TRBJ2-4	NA	ATSTRQTLNIQY
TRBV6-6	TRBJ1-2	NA	ASRPTQEGFGYGYT
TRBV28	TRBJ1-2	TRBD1	ASSLWQGGDYGYT
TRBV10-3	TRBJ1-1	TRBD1	AISESDRENTEAF
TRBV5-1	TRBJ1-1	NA	ASSLWEGLDTEAF
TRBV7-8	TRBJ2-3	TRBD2	ASSLGSGGYRGDTQY
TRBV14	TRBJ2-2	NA	ASSQLRSGELF
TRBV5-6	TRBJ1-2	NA	ASSLAPRASYGYT
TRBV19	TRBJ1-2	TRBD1	ASSISGTGANYGYT
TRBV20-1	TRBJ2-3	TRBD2	SASPSGRGTDTQY
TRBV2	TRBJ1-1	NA	ASRGGLLNTEAF
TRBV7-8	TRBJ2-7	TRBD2	ASSGLGRVEQY
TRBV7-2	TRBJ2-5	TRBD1	ASSPPGGRQETQY
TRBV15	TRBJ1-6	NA	ATSRDREAPLH
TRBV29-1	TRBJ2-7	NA	SPYGGTMKKEQY
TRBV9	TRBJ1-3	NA	ASSRGIGNTIY
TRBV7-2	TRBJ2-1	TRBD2	ASSLEGTSGTSSYNEQF
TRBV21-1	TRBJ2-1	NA	ASSKEVSLGHNEQF
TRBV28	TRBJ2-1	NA	ASRVANEQF
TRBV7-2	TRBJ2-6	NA	ASSLVGPGANVLT
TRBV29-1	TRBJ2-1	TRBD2	SVIAGGISYNEQF
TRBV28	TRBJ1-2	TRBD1	ASSLQGVDGYT
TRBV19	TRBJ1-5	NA	ASNFDSRGNQPQH
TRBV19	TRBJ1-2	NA	ASMNAGSGYT
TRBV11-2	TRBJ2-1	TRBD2	ASSSPRGGNEQF
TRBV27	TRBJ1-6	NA	ASSPDFKSSYNSPLH
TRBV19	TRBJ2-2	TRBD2	ASRIGGARGTGELF
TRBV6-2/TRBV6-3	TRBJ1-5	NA	ASSFFGYGQPQH
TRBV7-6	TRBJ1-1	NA	ASSANKNTEAF
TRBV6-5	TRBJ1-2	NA	ASSQGFGYT
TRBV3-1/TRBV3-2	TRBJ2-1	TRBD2	ASSQGGGGSYNEQF
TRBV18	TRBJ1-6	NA	ASSPGQSSPLH
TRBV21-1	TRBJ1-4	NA	ASSKDRGTGIYEKLF
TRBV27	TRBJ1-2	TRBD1	ASSLSPGQYTYGYT
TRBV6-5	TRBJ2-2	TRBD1	ASSRQGATGELF
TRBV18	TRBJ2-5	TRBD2	ASSPAGVETQY
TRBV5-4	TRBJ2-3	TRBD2	ASSLGRRAGGSPDTQY
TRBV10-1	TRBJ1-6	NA	ASRADLNNSPLH
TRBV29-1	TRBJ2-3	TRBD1	SVERGQGRDTQY
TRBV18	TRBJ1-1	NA	ASSLSTSEAF
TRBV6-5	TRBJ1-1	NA	ASSRWDGAEAF
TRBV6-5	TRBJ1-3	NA	ASSYSIAGLNTIY
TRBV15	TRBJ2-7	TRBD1	ATSRAGTGSYEQY
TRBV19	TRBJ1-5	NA	ASSPGGVAQPQH
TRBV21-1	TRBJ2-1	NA	ASSKAGYDRSNEQF